These 14 T cell receptor beta chains originate from one sample sequenced in a study of T cell repertoires in cytomegalovirus infection. Using its own MiXCR run on the reads, TCRdb lists one record per CDR3 protein. The sample records fewer than 350,000 distinct CDR3 sequences, about 17% being singletons. Material: PBMCs. These receptors all stem from a human donor in good health (CMV status not recorded). Some clones in this sample may be carry-over from other donors' samples.

The V call is TRBV20-1, the J call TRBJ1-5, with 9 bases that match TRBD1. The V gene's germline CDR1 is DFQATT and CDR2 SNEGSKA (reference sequence). The CDR3 loop spans 14 amino acids. The J segment lost 5 bases and the V segment lost 3 bases, leaving 5 bases of the junction unmatched. CDR3 sequence reads: CSARGRTGDQPQHF. The CDR3 nucleotides read TGCAGTGCTAGGGGCAGGACAGGGGATCAGCCCCAGCATTTT.

This clonotype has more than one count but fewer than ten. The chain links TRBV12-3 or TRBV12-4 to TRBJ1-4; D unresolved. CDR3 size: 14 residues. V was cut by 2 bases and J by 7 bases, with 11 bases left in between. The CDR3 DNA reads TGTGCCAGCAGTTTAATTCCCGCGAGTGAAAAACTGTTTTTT. It codes for CASSLIPASEKLFF.

This chain uses TRBV20-1 with TRBJ1-5; 7 bases are shared with TRBD1. The CDR3 extends over 17 amino acids. The V gene end was trimmed by 6 bases and the J gene end by 2 bases; junction bases not matched to a gene: 16. The germline CDR1 and CDR2 sequences are DFQATT and SNEGSKA (reference sequence). The CDR3 DNA follows: TGCAGTGCAGCGCCCGTCACCCAGGGGGTTGGCAATCAGCCCCAGCATTTT. Its translation is CSAAPVTQGVGNQPQHF.

The chain combines TRBV6-2 or TRBV6-3 with TRBJ2-7, with D tentatively TRBD2 (6 bases). Trimming left V 8 bases short and J 4 bases short, with 15 bases between. There are 13 residues in the CDR3. From germline, CDR1 is MNHEY and CDR2 SVGEGT. This chain's CDR3 is CASRPGERYEQYF. DNA for the CDR3: TGTGCCAGCCGGCCGGGGGAGCGGTACGAGCAGTACTTC.

This clonotype appeared a few times. The chain joins TRBV20-1 to TRBJ2-5; TRBD1 matches 8 bases. Germline values: CDR1 DFQATT, CDR2 SNEGSKA (reference sequence). V lost 0 bases, J lost 0 bases, and 6 bases stayed unmatched. The CDR3 runs to 16 residues. The CDR3 loop reads CSARDLGQANQETQYF. As DNA, the CDR3 is TGCAGTGCTAGAGATCTGGGACAGGCGAACCAAGAGACCCAGTACTTC.

This clonotype was seen repeatedly, ten times or more. The chain carries TRBV24-1 and TRBJ2-1; D perhaps matches TRBD1 (7 bases). This CDR3 has 15 residues. Trimming removed 3 bases from V and 8 bases from J, with 16 bases in between. CDR1 and CDR2 from the germline V gene are KGHDR and SFDVKD. This CDR3 is CATSDRQGGIDEQFF. CDR3 coding DNA: TGTGCCACCAGTGATAGGCAGGGGGGCATCGATGAGCAGTTCTTC.

This clonotype was recorded a few times. The genes are TRBV24-1 and TRBJ1-3, with D unclear. Trimming left V 4 bases short and J 0 bases short, with 6 bases between. This CDR3 is built from 14 residues. Germline CDR1 KGHDR, CDR2 SFDVKD. The CDR3 region is CATSDPNSGNTIYF. Here the CDR3 DNA reads TGTGCCACCAGTGACCCGAACTCTGGAAACACCATATATTTT.

V gene TRBV29-1 combines with J gene TRBJ2-3; D is possibly TRBD1 or TRBD2 (6 bases each). Trimming took off 6 bases at V and 2 bases at J, with 18 bases between the two ends. The CDR3 is 15 residues long. CDR1 is SQVTM and CDR2 is ANQGSEA in the germline V gene. In DNA form, the CDR3 reads TGCAGCGTCGCTCATGTGGGGGGCTCCACAGATACGCAGTATTTT. It is translated as CSVAHVGGSTDTQYF.

The chain has TRBV29-1 and TRBJ2-5; 7 bases match TRBD1. V gave up 7 bases and J gave up 4 bases; unmatched junction bases: 9. CDR3 size: 13 residues. Germline V gives CDR1 SQVTM, CDR2 ANQGSEA. CDR3 amino acids: CSAYRGWGETQYF. In DNA form, the CDR3 reads TGCAGCGCCTACAGGGGATGGGGAGAGACCCAGTACTTC.

This clonotype was picked up a small number of times. The chain has TRBV4-3 and TRBJ2-7; D is perhaps TRBD1 (6 bases). The germline V and J ends were trimmed by 0 bases and 0 bases, with 12 bases remaining between them. Germline V CDR1 and CDR2: LGHNA, YSLEER. The CDR3 is 16 amino acids. The CDR3 protein is CASSQDWTVSSYEQYF. As DNA, the CDR3 is TGCGCCAGCAGCCAAGATTGGACAGTGAGCTCCTACGAGCAGTACTTC.

The rearrangement joins TRBV28 to TRBJ2-3; 13 positions agree with TRBD2. Trimming removed 10 bases from V and 3 bases from J; junction bases left unmatched: 4. This CDR3 region has 14 residues. From germline, CDR1 is MDHEN and CDR2 SYDVKM. In DNA form, the CDR3 reads TGTGCCATCTTGACTAGCGGGGGGACAGATACGCAGTATTTT. It encodes CAILTSGGTDTQYF.

This clonotype was seen a handful of times. J is TRBJ2-4 and V is TRBV6-6, with D possibly matching TRBD1 (6 bases). The CDR3 totals 17 residues. V lost 0 bases and J 9 bases, leaving 21 bases between the germline ends. Germline-derived CDR1 and CDR2 are MNHNY and SVGAGI (reference sequence). CDR3: CASSYSPPGHHWGIQYF. CDR3 nucleotides: TGTGCCAGCAGTTACTCTCCGCCGGGACACCATTGGGGCATTCAGTACTTC.

In this sample, this clonotype turned up many times. The chain carries TRBV6-5 and TRBJ1-1; D not certain. The CDR3 runs to 17 residues. V lost 0 bases to trimming and J lost 0 bases, with 14 bases between them. CDR1 MNHEY and CDR2 SVGAGI come from the germline V gene. The CDR3 bases are TGTGCCAGCAGTTACTCGACCGCTTCGGCGATGAACACTGAAGCTTTCTTT. This codes for CASSYSTASAMNTEAFF.

This clonotype was picked up a small number of times. The gene calls are TRBV20-1 and TRBJ1-1, with 7 bases matching TRBD1. CDR1 DFQATT and CDR2 SNEGSKA come from the germline V gene (reference sequence). The CDR3 is 14 residues long. J was trimmed by 1 base and V by 4 bases; bases with no gene match: 6. CDR3 nucleotides: TGCAGTGCTAACACGGGACAGAGGAACACTGAAGCTTTCTTT. It yields the protein CSANTGQRNTEAFF.